A single sample is the source of the 28 T cell receptor beta chains below, sequenced in a study of blood T cell repertoires in COVID-19. This table comes from immunoSEQ multiplex PCR, and its TCRdb copy is limited to in-frame clones, with some not included. In the table there are roughly 100,000 clones, roughly 87% of which are singletons. Sequencing was carried out using peripheral blood. Receptors originate from a man in his fifties or sixties with active COVID-19.

This clone appeared a single time. The rearrangement joins TRBV2 to TRBJ2-7, with D possibly matching TRBD2 (5 bases). V gave up 8 bases and J gave up 2 bases, with 10 bases separating them. The CDR3 covers 12 residues. Germline V gene sequence: CDR1 SNHLY, CDR2 FYNNEI. The CDR3 bases are TGTGCCAGCGGCGGACTCACCTACGAGCAGTACTTC. Translating gives CASGGLTYEQYF.

The chain joins TRBV5-5 to TRBJ2-7, with D possibly TRBD1 on 5 matching bases. In germline, CDR1 is SGHKS, CDR2 YYEKEE (reference sequence). V lost 4 bases and J lost 2, with 13 bases in between. The CDR3 consists of 14 residues. The CDR3 is CASSREFRAYEQYF. The CDR3 DNA reads as TGTGCCAGCAGCAGGGAATTCAGGGCCTACGAGCAGTACTTC.

As regards this clone: The junction departs from germline at one end; a sequencing error may be responsible. The chain joins TRBV6-5 to TRBJ1-2; TRBD1 matches at 7 bases. The germline gives CDR1 MNHEY, CDR2 SVGAGI. The CDR3 is made up of 14 amino acids. CDR3 sequence reads: CASSDSQGILGYTF. In nucleotides, the CDR3 is TGTGCCAGCAGTGACTCACAGGGGATCCTTGGCTACACCTTC.

The gene calls are TRBV4-1 and TRBJ1-5; D gene unclear. This CDR3 is built from 14 residues. V gave up 2 bases and J gave up 9 bases, with 14 bases separating them. Germline CDR1 MGHRA, CDR2 YSYEKL. CDR3 DNA: TGCGCCAGCAGCCAATCTGAGGGCCCAGGGCCCCAGCATTTT. Protein product: CASSQSEGPGPQHF.

The CDR3 nucleotides are TGTGCCACTACGAGGGGGTATGATTCACCCCTCCACTTT. Translation: CATTRGYDSPLHF. The gene calls are TRBV7-9 and TRBJ1-6; weak D call: TRBD1 (6 bases). Per germline, CDR1 SEHNR and CDR2 FQNEAQ (reference sequence). CDR3 size: 13 residues. V was shortened by 10 bases and J by 8 bases, with 15 bases between the two germline ends.

This sequence joins TRBV6-5 and TRBJ2-5; 7 bases line up with TRBD1. Germline CDR1 is MNHEY and CDR2 is SVGAGI. V lost 6 bases and J lost 2; bases outside the gene matches: 9. The CDR3 spans 15 residues. The CDR3 protein is CASSLGQKGQETQYF. In DNA, the CDR3 is TGTGCCAGCAGCCTGGGACAGAAGGGTCAAGAGACCCAGTACTTC.

As for this clone: Additional DNA sequences in this sample encode the identical CDR3. The V gene is TRBV20-1, the J gene TRBJ1-1, with a possible D match to TRBD1 (5 bases). Per germline, CDR1 DFQATT and CDR2 SNEGSKA (reference sequence). The CDR3 extends over 11 amino acids. Trimming cost V 2 bases and J 6 bases, with 7 bases left between them. For the CDR3, the DNA is TGCAGTGCTAGACAGGGTTCTGAAGCTTTCTTT. This sequence encodes CSARQGSEAFF.

V gene TRBV29-1 combines with J gene TRBJ2-3; 10 positions agree with TRBD1. The CDR3 is 13 amino acids. The germline gives CDR1 SQVTM, CDR2 ANQGSEA. The CDR3 region is CGARTGGTDTQYF. In nucleotides, the CDR3 is TGCGGGGCGCGGACAGGGGGTACAGATACGCAGTATTTT.

In this sample, this clone turned up once. This chain links TRBV11-2 with TRBJ1-3, with D possibly TRBD1 on 6 matching bases. The germline V gene has CDR1 SGHAT and CDR2 FQNNGV. Deletions cut 4 bases from V and 0 bases from J, with 10 bases between. The CDR3 is 15 residues long. The CDR3 DNA reads as TGTGCCAGCAGCTCCACAGGGATCTCTGGAAACACCATATATTTT. This sequence encodes CASSSTGISGNTIYF.

This chain connects TRBV6-4 to TRBJ2-1; 9 bases line up with TRBD2. The germline V gene encodes CDR1 MRHNA and CDR2 SNTAGT. V lost 1 base, J lost 1 base, and 2 bases stayed unmatched. The CDR3 runs 16 residues. The CDR3 DNA reads TGTGCCAGCAGTGACTTAGCGGGGGAATCCTACAATGAGCAGTTCTTC. Its protein product is CASSDLAGESYNEQFF.

The V gene is TRBV5-1, the J gene TRBJ1-1; D possibly corresponds to TRBD1 (6 bases). The CDR3 runs to 13 residues. The germline V gene encodes CDR1 SGHRS and CDR2 YFSETQ. Trimming took 4 bases from V and 4 from J, leaving 11 bases between them. In DNA form, the CDR3 reads TGCGCCAGCAGCCAAGGGGGGGTCACTGAAGCTTTCTTT. Its protein product is CASSQGGVTEAFF.

The chain joins TRBV7-8 to TRBJ2-7, with 7 bases aligning to TRBD1. The CDR3 is 17 residues long. Trimming took 7 bases from V and 2 from J; bases not matched to a gene: 17. Germline values: CDR1 SGHVS, CDR2 FQNEAQ. The CDR3 is CASNALESGGTTYEQYF. CDR3 DNA: TGTGCCAGCAACGCACTAGAGTCAGGGGGTACAACCTACGAGCAGTACTTC.

J is TRBJ2-2 and V is TRBV5-4; TRBD2 matches at 11 bases. Germline CDR1 is SGHNT and CDR2 is YYREEE (reference sequence). This CDR3 region has 17 residues. The junction had 10 bases not matched to a gene; V was cut back by 4 bases and J by 5 bases. DNA for the CDR3: TGTGCCAGCAGCCTCCTACAACTAGCGGGGGCGACCGGGGAGCTGTTTTTT. Translation gives CASSLLQLAGATGELFF.

This clone showed up just once. The CDR3 region is CAASGNLAGGNGPGELFF. CDR3 in DNA: TGTGCCGCTAGTGGGAATCTAGCGGGGGGGAATGGACCCGGGGAGCTGTTTTTT. The J gene is TRBJ2-2, the V gene TRBV7-6; TRBD2 agrees at 12 bases. Germline V lookup: CDR1 SGHVS, CDR2 FNYEAQ. CDR3 size: 18 residues. J was trimmed by 6 bases and V by 11 bases; bases with no gene match: 19.

The chain combines TRBV4-1 with TRBJ2-5; D call uncertain. Germline CDR1 MGHRA, CDR2 YSYEKL. This CDR3 is built from 16 residues. Trimming took 1 base from V and 1 from J, leaving 13 bases between them. CDR3 nucleotide sequence: TGCGCCAGCAGCCAAGGATCCCTTACGGTCCAAGAGACCCAGTACTTC. Residues: CASSQGSLTVQETQYF.

The chain couples TRBV12-3 or TRBV12-4 to TRBJ1-1; 9 bases line up with TRBD1. J was trimmed by 9 bases and V by 7 bases; bases with no gene match: 9. The CDR3 totals 13 residues. The CDR3 DNA reads TGTGCCAGCACCAAGGGACAGGGAGTTCAAGCTTTCTTT. Protein: CASTKGQGVQAFF.

In this sample, this clone turned up a few times. The rearrangement links TRBV19 to TRBJ1-2; D unclear. V was pared by 8 bases and J by 0 bases, with 13 bases between. The germline V gene has CDR1 LNHDA and CDR2 SQIVND (reference sequence). The CDR3 spans 14 residues. The CDR3 is CASRRTGSNYGYTF. Written as DNA, the CDR3 is TGTGCCAGTCGGAGGACGGGGTCTAACTATGGCTACACCTTC.

The chain combines TRBV2 with TRBJ2-2; D is possibly TRBD1 (6 bases). Trimming shortened V by 7 bases and J by 4 bases, and 22 bases separated the two germline ends. The CDR3 totals 17 residues. The germline CDR1 and CDR2 sequences are SNHLY and FYNNEI. CDR3 coding DNA: TGTGCCAGCACCGGTGGGGGACAATTATTGAGCACCGGGGAGCTGTTTTTT. Translating it yields CASTGGGQLLSTGELFF. The full variable domain, its missing parts supplied by reference TRBV2 and TRBJ2-2, is EPEVTQTPSHQVTQMGQEVILRCVPISNHLYFYWYRQILGQKVEFLVSFYNNEISEKSEIFDDQFSVERPDGSNFTLKIRSTKLEDSAMYFCASTGGGQLLSTGELFFGEGSRLTVL.

The chain couples TRBV9 to TRBJ2-3, with a possible D match to TRBD1 (5 bases). V gave up 0 bases and J gave up 1 base, with 12 bases separating them. CDR1 SGDLS and CDR2 YYNGEE come from the germline V gene. The CDR3 totals 16 residues. CDR3 nucleotide sequence: TGTGCCAGCAGCGTAGGTCAGGGCGCAGGCACAGATACGCAGTATTTT. Translating gives CASSVGQGAGTDTQYF. The complete variable domain, with remaining parts taken from reference TRBV9 and TRBJ2-3, reads DSGVTQTPKHLITATGQRVTLRCSPRSGDLSVYWYQQSLDQGLQFLIQYYNGEERAKGNILERFSAQQFPDLHSELNLSSLELGDSALYFCASSVGQGAGTDTQYFGPGTRLTVL.

The rearrangement links TRBV5-5 to TRBJ1-1, with D hard to call. Germline CDR1 and CDR2: SGHKS and YYEKEE (reference sequence). The CDR3 consists of 16 residues. V lost 4 bases and J lost 2, with 18 bases in between. The CDR3 region is CASSRRQGGDNTEAFF. DNA for the CDR3: TGTGCCAGCAGCCGCCGGCAAGGAGGAGATAACACTGAAGCTTTCTTT.

The chain is built from TRBV13 and TRBJ2-3; 8 bases map to TRBD2. With V trimmed by 2 bases and J by 0 bases, 10 bases remained unmatched. Germline V lookup: CDR1 PRHDT, CDR2 FYEKMQ (reference sequence). This CDR3 comprises 18 residues. CDR3 protein: CASSLLGRGAISTDTQYF. The CDR3, as DNA: TGTGCCAGCAGCTTACTGGGGCGGGGGGCCATCAGCACAGATACGCAGTATTTT.

The chain links TRBV4-2 to TRBJ1-6; D is perhaps TRBD1 (5 bases). Germline CDR1 LGHNA, CDR2 YNFKEQ. The CDR3 is 16 residues long. Trimming took 0 bases from V and 6 from J, leaving 12 bases between them. The CDR3 nucleotides are TGTGCCAGCAGCCAAGAAGCAGGGCACGTTAATTCACCCCTCCACTTT. Protein product: CASSQEAGHVNSPLHF.

The chain employs TRBV18 and TRBJ2-7, with TRBD1 matching over 9 bases. In germline, CDR1 is KGHSH, CDR2 LQKENI. J lost 4 bases, V lost 5 bases, and 6 bases had no gene match. The CDR3 consists of 14 residues. The CDR3 is CASSLGQGTYEQYF. CDR3 coding DNA: TGTGCCAGCTCATTAGGACAGGGGACGTACGAGCAGTACTTC.

V gene TRBV11-2 combines with J gene TRBJ1-6, with unresolved D. CDR3 size: 14 residues. Germline V lookup: CDR1 SGHAT, CDR2 FQNNGV. V was clipped by 3 bases and J by 10 bases, with 13 bases between them. The CDR3 DNA reads TGTGCCAGCAGCTTTGGGAGGCCAGACTCACCCCTCCACTTT. Translating gives CASSFGRPDSPLHF.

The V gene is TRBV29-1, the J gene TRBJ1-2; D ambiguous. Trimming took 6 bases from V and 1 from J, leaving 6 bases between them. Germline CDR1 reads SQVTM; CDR2 reads ANQGSEA. CDR3 length equals 11 residues. CDR3 region: CSVGDNYGYTF. The CDR3, as DNA: TGCAGCGTCGGAGATAACTATGGCTACACCTTC.

The sample holds many counts of this clone. This chain connects TRBV15 to TRBJ1-2; 7 nucleotides agree with TRBD1. The germline V gene has CDR1 LNHNV and CDR2 YYDKDF (reference sequence). The CDR3 is made up of 15 amino acids. The ends lost 3 bases at V and 8 bases at J; junction bases unmatched: 12. As DNA, the CDR3 is TGTGCCACCAGCAGTCAATTGACCGGGACAGAAGGCTACACCTTC. It translates to CATSSQLTGTEGYTF.

The CDR3 region is CASSQQGGNTEAFF. The DNA for the CDR3 is TGTGCCAGCAGCCAACAGGGAGGGAACACTGAAGCTTTCTTT. This rearrangement joins TRBV3-1 (or the pseudogene TRBV3-2) to TRBJ1-1; TRBD1 might be the D (5 bases). V lost 2 bases, J lost 1 base, and 8 bases lay in between. Per germline, CDR1 LGHDT and CDR2 YNNKEL (reference sequence). This CDR3 region has 14 residues.

The chain is built from TRBV3-1 (or the pseudogene TRBV3-2) and TRBJ1-1; 7 bases fit TRBD1. Losses at the gene ends were 5 bases for V and 6 bases for J; bases not matched to a gene: 9. The CDR3 has 14 residues. Germline loops: CDR1 LGHDT, CDR2 YNNKEL (reference sequence). In nucleotides, the CDR3 is TGTGCCAGCAGCACCCAGACAGGGAGCCCTGAAGCTTTCTTT. Translating it yields CASSTQTGSPEAFF.